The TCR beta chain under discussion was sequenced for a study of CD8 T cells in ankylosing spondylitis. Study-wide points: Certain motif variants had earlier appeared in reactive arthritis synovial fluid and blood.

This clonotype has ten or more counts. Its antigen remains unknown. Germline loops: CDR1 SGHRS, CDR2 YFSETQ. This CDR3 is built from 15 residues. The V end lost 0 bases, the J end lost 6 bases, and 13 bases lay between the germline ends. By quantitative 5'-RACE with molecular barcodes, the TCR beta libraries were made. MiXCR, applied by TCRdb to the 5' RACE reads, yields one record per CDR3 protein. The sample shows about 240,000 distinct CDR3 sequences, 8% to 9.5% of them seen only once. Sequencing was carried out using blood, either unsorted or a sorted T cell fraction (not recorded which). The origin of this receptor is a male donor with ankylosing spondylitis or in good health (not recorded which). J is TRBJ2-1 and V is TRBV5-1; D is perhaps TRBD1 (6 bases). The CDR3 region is CASSLDGIGGNEQFF. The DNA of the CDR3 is TGCGCCAGCAGCTTGGACGGGATAGGGGGCAATGAGCAGTTCTTC.